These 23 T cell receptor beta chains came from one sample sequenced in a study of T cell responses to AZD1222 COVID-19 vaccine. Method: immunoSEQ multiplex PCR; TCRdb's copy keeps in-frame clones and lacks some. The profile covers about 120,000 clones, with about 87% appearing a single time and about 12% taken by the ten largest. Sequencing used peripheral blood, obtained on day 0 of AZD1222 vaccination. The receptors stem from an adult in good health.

CDR3 nucleotides: TGTGCCAGCAGCCAGAGGGACGGGAGTGGGTTTCGCGAGACCCAGTACTTC. This translates into CASSQRDGSGFRETQYF. V gene TRBV3-1 (or the pseudogene TRBV3-2) combines with J gene TRBJ2-5; tentative D call: TRBD2 (6 bases). CDR1 is LGHDT, CDR2 YNNKEL, per germline (reference sequence). The CDR3 contains 17 residues. Between the trimmed V and J ends, which lost 3 bases and 5 bases, there was a span of 22 bases.

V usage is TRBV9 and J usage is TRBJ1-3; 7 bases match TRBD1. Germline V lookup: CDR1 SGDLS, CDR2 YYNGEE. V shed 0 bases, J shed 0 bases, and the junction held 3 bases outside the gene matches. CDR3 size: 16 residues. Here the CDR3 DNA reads TGTGCCAGCAGCGTAGTTCAGGGGGGCTCTGGAAACACCATATATTTT. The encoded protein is CASSVVQGGSGNTIYF.

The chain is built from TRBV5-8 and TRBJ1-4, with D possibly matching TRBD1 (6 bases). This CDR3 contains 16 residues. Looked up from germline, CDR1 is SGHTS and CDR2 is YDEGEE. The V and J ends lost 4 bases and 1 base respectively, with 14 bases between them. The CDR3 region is CASSLPGGGTNEKLFF. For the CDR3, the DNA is TGTGCCAGCAGCCTACCTGGAGGGGGAACTAATGAAAAACTGTTTTTT.

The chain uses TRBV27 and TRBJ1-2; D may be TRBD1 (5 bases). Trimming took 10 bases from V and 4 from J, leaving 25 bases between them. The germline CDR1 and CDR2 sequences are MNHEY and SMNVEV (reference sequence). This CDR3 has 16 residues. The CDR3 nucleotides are TGTGCCACCTACAACCGGGGAGGGGTTAGGGGCTATGGCTACACCTTC. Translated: CATYNRGGVRGYGYTF.

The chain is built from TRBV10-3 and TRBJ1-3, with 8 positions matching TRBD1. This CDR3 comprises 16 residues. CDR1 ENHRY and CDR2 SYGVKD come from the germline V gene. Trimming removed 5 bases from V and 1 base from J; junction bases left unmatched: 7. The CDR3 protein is CAISRTGRGSGNTIYF. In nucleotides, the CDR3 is TGTGCCATCAGTAGGACAGGGCGAGGTTCTGGAAACACCATATATTTT.

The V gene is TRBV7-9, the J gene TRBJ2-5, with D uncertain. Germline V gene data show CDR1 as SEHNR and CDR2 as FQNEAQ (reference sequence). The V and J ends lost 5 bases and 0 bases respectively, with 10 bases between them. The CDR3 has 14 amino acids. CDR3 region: CASSPWGDQETQYF. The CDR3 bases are TGTGCCAGCAGCCCCTGGGGTGACCAAGAGACCCAGTACTTC.

CDR3 region: CAISDGVRVGETQYF. Here the CDR3 DNA reads TGTGCCATCAGTGACGGGGTCCGGGTAGGAGAGACCCAGTACTTC. The chain employs TRBV10-3 and TRBJ2-5, with D possibly matching TRBD2 (5 bases). V lost 3 bases and J 4 bases, leaving 15 bases between the germline ends. The CDR3 length is 15 residues. The germline V gene encodes CDR1 ENHRY and CDR2 SYGVKD.

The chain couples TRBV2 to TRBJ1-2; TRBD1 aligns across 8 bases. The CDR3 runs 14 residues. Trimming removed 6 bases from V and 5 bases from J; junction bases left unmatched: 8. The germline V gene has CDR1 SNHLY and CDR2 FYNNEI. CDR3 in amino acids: CASSSQGGMYGYTF. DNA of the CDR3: TGTGCCAGCAGCTCACAGGGGGGGATGTATGGCTACACCTTC.

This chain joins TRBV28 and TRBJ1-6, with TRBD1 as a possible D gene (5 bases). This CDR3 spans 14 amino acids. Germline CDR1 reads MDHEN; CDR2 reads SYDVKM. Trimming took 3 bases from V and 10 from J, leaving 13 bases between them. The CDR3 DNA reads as TGTGCCAGCAGTTTGGCGCCAGGGTACTCACCCCTCCACTTT. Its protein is CASSLAPGYSPLHF.

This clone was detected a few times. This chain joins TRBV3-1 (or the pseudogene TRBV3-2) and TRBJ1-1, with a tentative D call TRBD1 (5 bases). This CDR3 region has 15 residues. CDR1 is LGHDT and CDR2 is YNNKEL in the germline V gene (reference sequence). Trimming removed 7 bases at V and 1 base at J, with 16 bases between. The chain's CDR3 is CASNVGAGGNTEAFF. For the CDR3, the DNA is TGTGCCAGCAACGTTGGGGCTGGGGGGAACACTGAAGCTTTCTTT.

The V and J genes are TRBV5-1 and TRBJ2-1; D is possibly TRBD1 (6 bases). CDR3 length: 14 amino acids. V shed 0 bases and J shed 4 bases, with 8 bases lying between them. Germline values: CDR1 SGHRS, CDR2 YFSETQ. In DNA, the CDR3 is TGCGCCAGCAGCTTGGGACAGGAGTACAATGAGCAGTTCTTC. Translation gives CASSLGQEYNEQFF.

In DNA, the CDR3 is TGTGCCAGCAGCTTGGTCCCGGACGGAGCCTACGAGCAGTACTTC. This gives the protein CASSLVPDGAYEQYF. V gene TRBV7-2 combines with J gene TRBJ2-7; D gene ambiguous. The CDR3 consists of 15 residues. CDR1 is SGHTA and CDR2 is FQGNSA in the germline V gene. Trimming removed 3 bases at V and 2 bases at J, with 14 bases between. Looking up the rest from reference TRBV7-2 and TRBJ2-7 gives the full variable domain: GAGVSQSPSNKVTEKGKDVELRCDPISGHTALYWYRQSLGQGLEFLIYFQGNSAPDKSGLPSDRFSAERTGGSVSTLTIQRTQQEDSAVYLCASSLVPDGAYEQYFGPGTRLTVT.

The CDR3 DNA reads as TGTGCCAGAAGCTTGGATAGGGGGAATAGCAATCAGCCCCAGCATTTT. Amino acid sequence: CARSLDRGNSNQPQHF. The chain is built from TRBV5-3 and TRBJ1-5; D may be TRBD1 (6 bases). TRBV5-3 falls under the ORF class, with uncertain function. The V end lost 0 bases, the J end lost 0 bases, and 10 bases lay between the germline ends. This CDR3 spans 16 amino acids.

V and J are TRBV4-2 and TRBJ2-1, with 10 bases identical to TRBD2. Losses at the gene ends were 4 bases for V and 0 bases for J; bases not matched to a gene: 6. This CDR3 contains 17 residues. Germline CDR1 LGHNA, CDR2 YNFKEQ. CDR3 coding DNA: TGTGCCAGCAGCCGAGAAAGCGGGAGGGCCTCCTACAATGAGCAGTTCTTC. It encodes CASSRESGRASYNEQFF.

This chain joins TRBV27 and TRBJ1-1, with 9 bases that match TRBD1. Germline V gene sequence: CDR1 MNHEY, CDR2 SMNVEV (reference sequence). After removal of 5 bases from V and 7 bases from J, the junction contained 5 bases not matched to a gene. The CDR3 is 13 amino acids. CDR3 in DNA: TGTGCCAGCAGTCCCGGACAGGGGTTTGAAGCTTTCTTT. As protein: CASSPGQGFEAFF.

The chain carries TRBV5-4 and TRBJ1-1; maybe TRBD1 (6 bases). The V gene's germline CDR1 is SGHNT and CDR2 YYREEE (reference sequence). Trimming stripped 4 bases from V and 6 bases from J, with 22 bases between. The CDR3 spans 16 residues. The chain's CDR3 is CASSPGGTQGRSEAFF. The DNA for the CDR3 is TGTGCCAGCAGCCCGGGTGGGACGCAGGGGCGCTCTGAAGCTTTCTTT. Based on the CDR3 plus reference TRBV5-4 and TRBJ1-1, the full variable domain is ETGVTQSPTHLIKTRGQQVTLRCSSQSGHNTVSWYQQALGQGPQFIFQYYREEENGRGNFPPRFSGLQFPNYSSELNVNALELDDSALYLCASSPGGTQGRSEAFFGQGTRLTVV.

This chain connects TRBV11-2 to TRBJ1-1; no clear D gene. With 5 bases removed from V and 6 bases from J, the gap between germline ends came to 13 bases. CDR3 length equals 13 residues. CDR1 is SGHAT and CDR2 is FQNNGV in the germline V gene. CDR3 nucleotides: TGTGCCAGCAGCGTCCGGTCGTCTGCTGAAGCTTTCTTT. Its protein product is CASSVRSSAEAFF.

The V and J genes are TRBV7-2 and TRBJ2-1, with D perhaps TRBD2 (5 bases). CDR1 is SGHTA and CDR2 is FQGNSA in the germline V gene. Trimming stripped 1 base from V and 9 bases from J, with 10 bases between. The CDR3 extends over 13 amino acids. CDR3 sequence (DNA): TGTGCCAGCAGCTTAGATCGGACTCTTGAGCAGTTCTTC. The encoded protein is CASSLDRTLEQFF.

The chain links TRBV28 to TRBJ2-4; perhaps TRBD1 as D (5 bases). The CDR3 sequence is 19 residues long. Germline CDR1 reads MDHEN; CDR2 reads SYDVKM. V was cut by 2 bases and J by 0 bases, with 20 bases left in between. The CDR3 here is CASSLDLQVMGRAKNIQYF. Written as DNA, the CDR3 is TGTGCCAGCAGTTTAGATCTACAGGTTATGGGAAGAGCCAAAAACATTCAGTACTTC.

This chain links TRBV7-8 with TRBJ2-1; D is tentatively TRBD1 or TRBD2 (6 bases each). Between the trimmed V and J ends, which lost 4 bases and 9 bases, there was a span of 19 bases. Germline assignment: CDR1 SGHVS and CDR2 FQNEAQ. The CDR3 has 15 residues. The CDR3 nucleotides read TGTGCCAGCAGCTCGTCCCGGTGGGGGGCGGGTGAGCAGTTCTTC. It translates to CASSSSRWGAGEQFF. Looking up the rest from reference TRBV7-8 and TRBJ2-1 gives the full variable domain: GAGVSQSPRYKVAKRGQDVALRCDPISGHVSLFWYQQALGQGPEFLTYFQNEAQLDKSGLPSDRFFAERPEGSVSTLKIQRTQQEDSAVYLCASSSSRWGAGEQFFGPGTRLTVL.

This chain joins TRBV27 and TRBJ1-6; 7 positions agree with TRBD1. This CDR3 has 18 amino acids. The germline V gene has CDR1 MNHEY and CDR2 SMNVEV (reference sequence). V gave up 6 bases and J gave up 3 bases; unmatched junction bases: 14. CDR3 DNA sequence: TGTGCCAGCAGGCCGAGCGTGAGGGGGCTCGGCTATAATTCACCCCTCCACTTT. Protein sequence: CASRPSVRGLGYNSPLHF.

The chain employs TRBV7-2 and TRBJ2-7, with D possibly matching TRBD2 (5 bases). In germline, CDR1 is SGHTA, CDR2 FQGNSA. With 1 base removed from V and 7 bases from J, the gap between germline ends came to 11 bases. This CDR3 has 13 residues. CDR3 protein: CASSLVGRGEQYF. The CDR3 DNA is TGTGCCAGCAGCTTAGTAGGACGGGGAGAGCAGTACTTC.

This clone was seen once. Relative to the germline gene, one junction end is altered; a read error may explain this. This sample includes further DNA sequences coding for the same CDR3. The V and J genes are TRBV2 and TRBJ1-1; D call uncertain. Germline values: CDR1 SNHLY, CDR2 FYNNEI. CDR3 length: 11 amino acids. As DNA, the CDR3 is TGTGCCAGCAGTGCCCGGGCTGAAGCCTTCTTT. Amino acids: CASSARAEAFF.